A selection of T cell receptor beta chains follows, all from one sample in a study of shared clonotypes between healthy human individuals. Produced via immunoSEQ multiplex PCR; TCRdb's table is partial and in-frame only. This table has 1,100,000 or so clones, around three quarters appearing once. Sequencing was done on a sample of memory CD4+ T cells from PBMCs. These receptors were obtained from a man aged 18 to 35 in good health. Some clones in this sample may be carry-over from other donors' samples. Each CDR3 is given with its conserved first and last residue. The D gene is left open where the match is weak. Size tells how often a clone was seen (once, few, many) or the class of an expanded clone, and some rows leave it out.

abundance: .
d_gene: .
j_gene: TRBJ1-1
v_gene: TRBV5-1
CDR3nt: TGCGCCAGCAGCGTTCGAGGGACTGAAGCTTTCTTT
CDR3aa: CASSVRGTEAFF

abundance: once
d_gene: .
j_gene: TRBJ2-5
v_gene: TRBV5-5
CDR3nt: TGTGCCAGCAGCTTCTGGGGGGTCGGAGAGACCCAGTACTTC
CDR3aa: CASSFWGVGETQYF

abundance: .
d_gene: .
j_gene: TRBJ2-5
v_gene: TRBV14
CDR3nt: TGTGCCAGCAGCCAGAACAGGGACCAAGAGACCCAGTACTTC
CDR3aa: CASSQNRDQETQYF

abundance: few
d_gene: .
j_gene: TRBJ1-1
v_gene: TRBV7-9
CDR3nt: TGTGCCAGCAGCCTAGGGATGGGGGCGGAGAAAATCACTGAAGCTTTCTTT
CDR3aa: CASSLGMGAEKITEAFF

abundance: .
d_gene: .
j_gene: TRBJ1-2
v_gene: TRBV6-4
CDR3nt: TGTGCCAGCAGCGCTAGTTCAGGGAACTATGGCTACACCTTC
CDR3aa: CASSASSGNYGYTF

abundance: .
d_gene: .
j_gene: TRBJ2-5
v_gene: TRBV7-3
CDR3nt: TGTGCCAGCAGCTTCGTCGCGGGTTCGGCGGAGACCCAGTACTTC
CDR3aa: CASSFVAGSAETQYF

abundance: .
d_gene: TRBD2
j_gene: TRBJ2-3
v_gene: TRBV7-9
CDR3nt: TGTGCCCTCTTTGGGGGGGGCACAGATACGCAGTATTTT
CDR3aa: CALFGGGTDTQYF

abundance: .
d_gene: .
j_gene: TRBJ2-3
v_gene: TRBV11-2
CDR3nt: TGTGCCAGCAGCTTTCGCACAGATACGCAGTATTTT
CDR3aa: CASSFRTDTQYF

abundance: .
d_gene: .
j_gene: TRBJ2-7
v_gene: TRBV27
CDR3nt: TGTGCCACCCTCAGCGACCAGACCTACGAGCAGTACTTC
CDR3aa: CATLSDQTYEQYF

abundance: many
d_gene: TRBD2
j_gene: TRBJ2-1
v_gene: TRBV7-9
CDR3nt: TGTGCCAGCAGCCCACCCGTAATGGCTAGCGGGAGCTCCTACAATGAGCAGTTCTTC
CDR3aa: CASSPPVMASGSSYNEQFF

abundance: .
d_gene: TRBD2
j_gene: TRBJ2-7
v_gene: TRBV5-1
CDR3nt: TGCGCCAGCAGTCTAACTAGCGGCTCCTACGAGCAGTACTTC
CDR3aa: CASSLTSGSYEQYF

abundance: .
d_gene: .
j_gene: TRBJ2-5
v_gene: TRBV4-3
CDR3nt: TGCGCCAGCAGCCAAGATGGGCAATGGCAGACCCAGTACTTC
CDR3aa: CASSQDGQWQTQYF

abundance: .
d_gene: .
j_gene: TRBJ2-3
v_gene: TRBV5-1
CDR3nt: TGCGCCAGCAGCTTGCTGCCAGGCCTTAGAACAGATACGCAGTATTTT
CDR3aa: CASSLLPGLRTDTQYF

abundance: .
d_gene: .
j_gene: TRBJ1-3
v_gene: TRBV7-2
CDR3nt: TGTGCCAGCAGCTTAGTTGCAGGTTCCTCTGGAAACACCATATATTTT
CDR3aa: CASSLVAGSSGNTIYF

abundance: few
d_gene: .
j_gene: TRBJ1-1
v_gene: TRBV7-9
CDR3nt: TGTGCCAGCAGCATTGTCCAGGGGGCTTTCTTT
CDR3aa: CASSIVQGAFF

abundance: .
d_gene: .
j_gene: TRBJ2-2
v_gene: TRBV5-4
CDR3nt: TGTGCCAGCAGCCCAAGGGTGTCGAACACCGGGGAGCTGTTTTTT
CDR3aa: CASSPRVSNTGELFF

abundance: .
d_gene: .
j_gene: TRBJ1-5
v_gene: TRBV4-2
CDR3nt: TGTGCCAGCAGCCAAGATGACGGAAGGGATAGCAATCAGCCCCAGCATTTT
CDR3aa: CASSQDDGRDSNQPQHF

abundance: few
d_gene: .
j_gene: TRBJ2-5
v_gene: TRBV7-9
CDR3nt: TGTGCCAGCAGCTTAGGTGGTTCTTTCTCTAAAGAGACCCAGTACTTC
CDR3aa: CASSLGGSFSKETQYF

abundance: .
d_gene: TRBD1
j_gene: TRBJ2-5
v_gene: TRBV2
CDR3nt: TGTGCCAGCAACAGGGGACAAGAGACCCAGTACTTC
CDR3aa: CASNRGQETQYF

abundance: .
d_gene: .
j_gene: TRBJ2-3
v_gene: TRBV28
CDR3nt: TGTGCCAGCAGTTTTCGGCAGGTGGTGGATACGCAGTATTTT
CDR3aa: CASSFRQVVDTQYF

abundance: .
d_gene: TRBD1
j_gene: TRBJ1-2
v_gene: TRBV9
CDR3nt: TGTGCCAGCAGCCCACACAGGGGGCAGTTCTATGGCTACACCTTC
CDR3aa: CASSPHRGQFYGYTF

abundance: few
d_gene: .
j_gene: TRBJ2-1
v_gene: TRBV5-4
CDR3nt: TGTGCCAGCAGCCGGGCCGGGTGGGGGGTGGATGAGCAGTTCTTC
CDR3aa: CASSRAGWGVDEQFF

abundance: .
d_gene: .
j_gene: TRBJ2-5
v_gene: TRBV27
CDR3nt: TGTGCCAGCAGTTTAATGAGCTCGAGTAGCCGAGAGACCCAGTACTTC
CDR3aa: CASSLMSSSSRETQYF

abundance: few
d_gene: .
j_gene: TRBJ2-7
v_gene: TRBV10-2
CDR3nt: TGCGCCAGCAGCCAACAGGGAGAGATAGACGAGCAGTACTTC
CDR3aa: CASSQQGEIDEQYF

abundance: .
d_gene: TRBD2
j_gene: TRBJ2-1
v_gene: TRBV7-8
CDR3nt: TGTGCCAGCAGCTTAGCGGGACTAGCGGGAGGCCGACCCTCCTACAATGAGCAGTTCTTC
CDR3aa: CASSLAGLAGGRPSYNEQFF

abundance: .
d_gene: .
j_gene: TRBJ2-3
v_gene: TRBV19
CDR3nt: TGTGCCAGTAGTGAAGGGGGGAGCTTCGAAGAAGATACGCAGTATTTT
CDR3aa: CASSEGGSFEEDTQYF

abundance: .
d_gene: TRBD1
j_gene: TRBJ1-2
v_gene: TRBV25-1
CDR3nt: TGTGCCAGCACCTACCCCGGGACAGGGGGCAAAGGTGGCTACACCTTC
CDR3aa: CASTYPGTGGKGGYTF

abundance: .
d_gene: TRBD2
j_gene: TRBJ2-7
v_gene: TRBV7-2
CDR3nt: TGTGCCAGCAGCGTGGGACCAAGCGGGACCTACGAGCAGTACTTC
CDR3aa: CASSVGPSGTYEQYF

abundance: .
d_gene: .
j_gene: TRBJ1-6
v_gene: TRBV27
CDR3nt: TGTGCCAGCAGTTCCGGACAAAGGGCCTATAATTCACCCCTCCACTTT
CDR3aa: CASSSGQRAYNSPLHF

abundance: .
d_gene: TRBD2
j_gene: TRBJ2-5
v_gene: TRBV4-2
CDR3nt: TGTGCCAGCAGCCATGGGACTAGCGGTACGGTTGAGACCCAGTACTTC
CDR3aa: CASSHGTSGTVETQYF

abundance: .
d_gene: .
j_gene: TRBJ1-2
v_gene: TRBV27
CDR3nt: TGTGCCAGCGGCACAAATGTGGGGGGGTCAGGTGGCTACACCTTC
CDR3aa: CASGTNVGGSGGYTF

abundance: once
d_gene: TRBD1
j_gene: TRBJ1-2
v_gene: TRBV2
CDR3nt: TGTGCCAGCAGTGAAACGAGACAGGGGGAGAATCGCGGCTACACCTTC
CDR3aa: CASSETRQGENRGYTF

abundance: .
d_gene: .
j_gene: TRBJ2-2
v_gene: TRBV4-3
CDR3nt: TGCGCCAGCAGCCAAGATACCAGGAGAGGTTGGACCGGGGAGCTGTTTTTT
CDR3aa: CASSQDTRRGWTGELFF